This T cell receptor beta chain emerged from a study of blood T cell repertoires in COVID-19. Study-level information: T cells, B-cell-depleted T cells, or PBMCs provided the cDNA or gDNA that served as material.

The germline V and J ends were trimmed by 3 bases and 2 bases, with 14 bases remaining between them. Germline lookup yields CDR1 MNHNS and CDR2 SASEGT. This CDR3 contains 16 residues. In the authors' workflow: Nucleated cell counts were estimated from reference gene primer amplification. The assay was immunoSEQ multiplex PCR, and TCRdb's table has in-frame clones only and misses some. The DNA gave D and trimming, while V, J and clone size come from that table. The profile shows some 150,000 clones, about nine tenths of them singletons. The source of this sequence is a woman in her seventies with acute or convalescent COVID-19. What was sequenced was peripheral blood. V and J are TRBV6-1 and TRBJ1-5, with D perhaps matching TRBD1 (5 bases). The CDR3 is CASSDRAVSRNQPQHF. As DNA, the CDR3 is TGTGCCAGCAGTGACAGGGCGGTCAGTCGCAATCAGCCCCAGCATTTT.